Listed here are 20 T cell receptor beta chains from one sample, sequenced in a study of HIV-infected patients and healthy controls (dated by TCRdb to 2014 to 2015). Library preparation was by 5' RACE. The listed sequencing device is Illumina MiSeq. 400 to 650 ng RNA was reverse transcribed with SuperScript III using primers against the alpha and beta constant regions. Alpha and beta chain libraries were generated separately via chain-specific third strand synthesis with multiplexing indices. The public reads were reprocessed in TCRdb via fastp at Q25 and MiXCR, keeping in-frame beta chains. Each record represents a unique CDR3 protein, reported with the most common genes and DNA among its rows. The sample data list about 24,000 distinct CDR3 sequences, and 8.5% of these were observed just once. The leading ten clones occupy 3% to 4.5% of the sample. Whole blood was used without cell fractionation, so all unsorted peripheral T cells were reflected in the repertoire.

Sequenced material: blood. The receptor source for this set is an adult in good health.

There are a few counts of this clonotype. This sequence joins TRBV30 and TRBJ2-7; 7 positions match TRBD1. Germline CDR1 is GTSNPN and CDR2 is SVGIG (reference sequence). V lost 3 bases, J lost 2 bases, and 10 bases stayed unmatched. The CDR3 spans 15 residues. CDR3 residues: CAWSKYTGVTYEQYF. In DNA, the CDR3 is TGTGCCTGGAGCAAATATACAGGGGTAACCTACGAGCAGTACTTC.

This clonotype was picked up many times. The V call is TRBV5-6, the J call TRBJ1-1; D possibly corresponds to TRBD1 (5 bases). Germline V gives CDR1 SGHDT, CDR2 YYEEEE. This CDR3 is built from 17 residues. The V end lost 2 bases, the J end lost 2 bases, and 19 bases lay between the germline ends. Here the CDR3 DNA reads TGTGCCAGCAGCTTAAGCAGGGAAAGGAAAAGAAACACTGAAGCTTTCTTT. Translating gives CASSLSRERKRNTEAFF.

This clonotype came up many times. J is TRBJ1-5 and V is TRBV6-6, with 7 bases that match TRBD1. The V segment lost 2 bases and the J segment 7 bases; nucleotides outside the gene matches: 14. In germline, CDR1 is MNHNY, CDR2 SVGAGI (reference sequence). The CDR3 is 17 residues long. CDR3: CASSYLQTGTVGQPQHF. The CDR3, as DNA: TGTGCCAGCAGTTACCTTCAGACAGGGACGGTGGGGCAGCCCCAGCATTTT.

In its sample, this clonotype was seen many times. V is TRBV19 and J is TRBJ1-2, with 10 bases fitting TRBD1. This CDR3 is 14 amino acids long. The ends lost 6 bases at V and 4 bases at J; junction bases unmatched: 5. The germline V gene encodes CDR1 LNHDA and CDR2 SQIVND (reference sequence). The CDR3 reads CASRGQGKTYGYTF. CDR3 DNA: TGTGCCAGTAGGGGACAGGGGAAAACCTATGGCTACACCTTC.

This clonotype occurred many times. J is TRBJ1-5 and V is TRBV6-6; D call uncertain. Germline CDR1 MNHNY, CDR2 SVGAGI (reference sequence). This CDR3 is built from 15 residues. Trimming pared 4 bases from V and 6 bases from J, leaving 16 bases between. CDR3 amino acids: CASSFAAGWGQPQHF. Here the CDR3 DNA reads TGTGCCAGCAGTTTTGCGGCAGGATGGGGTCAGCCCCAGCATTTT.

This clonotype appeared many times. The V call is TRBV30, the J call TRBJ1-3; D gene uncertain. This CDR3 region has 12 residues. Germline V lookup: CDR1 GTSNPN, CDR2 SVGIG (reference sequence). V lost 6 bases and J 3 bases, leaving 9 bases between the germline ends. The CDR3 nucleotides are TGTGCCTGCCTCTTGAGTGGAAACACCATATATTTT. This sequence encodes CACLLSGNTIYF.

Ten or more counts support this clonotype. The CDR3 region is CASSIPTVTNTGELFF. The CDR3 nucleotides are TGTGCCAGTAGTATCCCGACAGTTACGAACACCGGGGAGCTGTTTTTT. The V gene is TRBV19, the J gene TRBJ2-2; possibly TRBD1 for D (5 bases). The CDR3 has 16 residues. With 3 bases removed from V and 0 bases from J, the gap between germline ends came to 11 bases. CDR1 is LNHDA and CDR2 is SQIVND in the germline V gene (reference sequence).

This clonotype has ten or more counts. The chain carries TRBV28 and TRBJ1-2; D is ambiguous. Germline assignment: CDR1 MDHEN and CDR2 SYDVKM. V was trimmed by 5 bases and J by 8 bases, leaving 15 bases between them. This CDR3 spans 13 amino acids. The CDR3 is CASSPPLEEGYTF. The CDR3 DNA follows: TGTGCCAGCAGTCCCCCTTTAGAGGAAGGCTACACCTTC.

This clonotype appeared many times. The chain combines TRBV11-2 with TRBJ2-1; TRBD1 matches 7 bases. The V gene end was trimmed by 1 base and the J gene end by 0 bases; junction bases not matched to a gene: 0. Germline V gives CDR1 SGHAT, CDR2 FQNNGV. This CDR3 spans 15 amino acids. CDR3 in amino acids: CASSLGQGSYNEQFF. Written as DNA, the CDR3 is TGTGCCAGCAGCTTAGGACAGGGCTCCTACAATGAGCAGTTCTTC.

This clonotype was counted many times. The gene calls are TRBV5-4 and TRBJ2-2, with a weak D call TRBD1 (5 bases). The CDR3 contains 16 residues. V dropped 3 bases and J dropped 0 bases, with 12 bases sitting between them. Germline loops: CDR1 SGHNT, CDR2 YYREEE (reference sequence). The CDR3 loop reads CASSSTGAANTGELFF. The CDR3 nucleotides are TGTGCCAGCAGCTCCACAGGAGCCGCGAACACCGGGGAGCTGTTTTTT.

This clonotype has a count of ten or more. This chain uses TRBV6-6 with TRBJ1-6, with 9 bases aligning to TRBD1. Germline loops: CDR1 MNHNY, CDR2 SVGAGI (reference sequence). This CDR3 spans 13 amino acids. Trimming removed 11 bases from V and 6 bases from J; junction bases left unmatched: 5. As DNA, the CDR3 is TGTGCCGGGCGACAGGGGGGTAATTCACCCCTCCACTTT. As protein: CAGRQGGNSPLHF.

This clonotype has a count of ten or more. V is TRBV7-9 and J is TRBJ1-1; D is unclear. In germline, CDR1 is SEHNR, CDR2 FQNEAQ (reference sequence). CDR3 length: 12 amino acids. V lost 2 bases and J lost 6, with 7 bases in between. CDR3 amino acids: CASSLNRPEAFF. CDR3 nucleotides: TGTGCCAGCAGCTTAAATCGACCTGAAGCTTTCTTT.

At least ten counts were recorded for this clonotype. Here the CDR3 DNA reads TGTGCCAGCAGCTATTCCGGGACAGGGGGACCCACTGAAGCTTTCTTT. As protein: CASSYSGTGGPTEAFF. The chain is built from TRBV12-3 or TRBV12-4 and TRBJ1-1; 11 bases are shared with TRBD1. CDR3 length: 16 residues. Trimming took 6 bases from V and 4 from J; bases not matched to a gene: 10.

This clonotype was observed at least ten times. V usage is TRBV20-1 and J usage is TRBJ2-3, with D perhaps TRBD2 (5 bases). From germline, CDR1 is DFQATT and CDR2 SNEGSKA (reference sequence). CDR3 length: 13 amino acids. Trimming stripped 5 bases from V and 1 base from J, with 10 bases between. In DNA, the CDR3 is TGCAGTGCTGGCATCGGGGGCACAGATACGCAGTATTTT. Its protein product is CSAGIGGTDTQYF.

The rearrangement links TRBV13 to TRBJ2-5, with D perhaps matching TRBD1 (6 bases). Germline V gives CDR1 PRHDT, CDR2 FYEKMQ (reference sequence). Trimming stripped 5 bases from V and 6 bases from J, with 22 bases between. The CDR3 runs to 16 residues. The CDR3 loop is CASSTNSGDRWKTQYF. CDR3 sequence (DNA): TGTGCCAGCAGCACCAACTCAGGGGATCGTTGGAAGACCCAGTACTTC.

This clonotype came up many times. The J gene is TRBJ2-3, the V gene TRBV29-1, with D perhaps matching TRBD2 (5 bases). The length of the CDR3 is 15 residues. The germline gives CDR1 SQVTM, CDR2 ANQGSEA. The V end was cut by 0 bases, the J end by 8 bases, with 18 bases between. DNA of the CDR3: TGCAGCGTTGAAGAACGGGATCATGCCCCCGGTACGCAGTATTTT. Its translation is CSVEERDHAPGTQYF.

Judged by abundance, this clonotype is medium-sized (0.01 to 0.1%). The chain joins TRBV6-6 to TRBJ1-2, with 7 bases that match TRBD1. Germline CDR1 MNHNY, CDR2 SVGAGI (reference sequence). This CDR3 is built from 13 residues. V lost 11 bases and J lost 3; bases outside the gene matches: 9. The CDR3 loop reads CASRGTDDYGYTF. DNA for the CDR3: TGTGCCTCCAGAGGGACAGACGACTATGGCTACACCTTC.

This clonotype was detected many times. The chain employs TRBV6-6 and TRBJ1-5; TRBD1 aligns across 9 bases. The ends lost 5 bases at V and 9 bases at J; junction bases unmatched: 11. Germline V gene sequence: CDR1 MNHNY, CDR2 SVGAGI (reference sequence). This CDR3 comprises 15 residues. CDR3 residues: CASSPRRTGDLPQHF. The CDR3 region has the DNA TGTGCCAGCAGTCCAAGGAGGACAGGGGATTTGCCCCAGCATTTT.

Sample share makes this clonotype medium-sized. The rearrangement links TRBV24-1 to TRBJ2-5; 9 bases fit TRBD2. The CDR3 length is 14 residues. The germline gives CDR1 KGHDR, CDR2 SFDVKD. V shed 2 bases, J shed 7 bases, and the junction held 4 bases outside the gene matches. DNA for the CDR3: TGTGCCACCAGTGATTCTAGCGGGGCCGCGACCCAGTACTTC. This codes for CATSDSSGAATQYF.

This clonotype occurred many times. The gene calls are TRBV28 and TRBJ2-7; 11 bases map to TRBD1. Trimming removed 5 bases from V and 5 bases from J; junction bases left unmatched: 8. Germline values: CDR1 MDHEN, CDR2 SYDVKM. CDR3 length: 15 residues. This CDR3 is CASSLAGQGADEQYF. In DNA form, the CDR3 reads TGTGCCAGCAGTCTCGCTGGACAGGGGGCCGACGAGCAGTACTTC.